These 11 T cell receptor beta chains originate from one sample sequenced in a study of shared clonotypes between healthy human individuals. Measured with immunoSEQ multiplex PCR; TCRdb has only the in-frame clones, and not every one. The repertoire includes under 650,000 clones, almost 97% of them detected once, and approximately 0.06% sits in the top ten. Sequencing input: naive CD4+ T cells sorted from blood. Subset given: CD45RA+ positively selected. The receptors were gathered from a woman under 40 in good health.

V gene TRBV28 combines with J gene TRBJ2-7, with D unresolved. With 6 bases removed from V and 3 bases from J, the gap between germline ends came to 6 bases. This CDR3 is built from 11 residues. Germline values: CDR1 MDHEN, CDR2 SYDVKM. CDR3 nucleotide sequence: TGTGCCAGCAGACAAAACTACGAGCAGTACTTC. It is translated as CASRQNYEQYF.

This chain links TRBV5-6 with TRBJ1-5; 7 bases line up with TRBD1. The germline V gene has CDR1 SGHDT and CDR2 YYEEEE. This CDR3 comprises 16 residues. The V gene end was trimmed by 2 bases and the J gene end by 0 bases; junction bases not matched to a gene: 5. CDR3 sequence (DNA): TGTGCCAGCAGCTTCAGGGGGGCCCATAGCAATCAGCCCCAGCATTTT. This codes for CASSFRGAHSNQPQHF.

As to this clone: One junction end does not reproduce the germline sequence, and a read error may be involved. The gene calls are TRBV5-6 and TRBJ2-7, with TRBD2 identical over 8 bases. The CDR3 runs 14 residues. Germline values: CDR1 SGHDT, CDR2 YYEEEE. CDR3 DNA sequence: TGTGCCAGCAGCCCGTGGACTAGCTCCGACGAGCAGTACTTC. This gives the protein CASSPWTSSDEQYF.

The V call is TRBV5-1, the J call TRBJ2-2; 12 bases align to TRBD2. The CDR3 covers 16 residues. V lost 2 bases, J lost 7 bases, and 6 bases stayed unmatched. Germline V gene lookup returns CDR1 SGHRS and CDR2 YFSETQ. CDR3 coding DNA: TGCGCCAGCAGCTTAGGACTAGCGGGATATGGCGGGGAGCTGTTTTTT. Translated: CASSLGLAGYGGELFF. Looking up the rest from reference TRBV5-1 and TRBJ2-2 gives the full variable domain: KAGVTQTPRYLIKTRGQQVTLSCSPISGHRSVSWYQQTPGQGLQFLFEYFSETQRNKGNFPGRFSGRQFSNSRSEMNVSTLELGDSALYLCASSLGLAGYGGELFFGEGSRLTVL.

The chain carries TRBV5-1 and TRBJ2-5; 9 nucleotides agree with TRBD1. Germline CDR1 reads SGHRS; CDR2 reads YFSETQ. The CDR3 sequence is 14 residues long. Germline trimming cut 4 bases from V and 7 bases from J; bases unmatched to any gene: 8. This chain's CDR3 is CASSPWTGEWTQYF. The DNA for the CDR3 is TGCGCCAGCAGCCCTTGGACAGGGGAATGGACCCAGTACTTC.

This chain joins TRBV6-1 and TRBJ2-6, with no clear D. CDR3 length: 15 amino acids. V dropped 4 bases and J dropped 0 bases, with 7 bases sitting between them. Germline V gene data show CDR1 as MNHNS and CDR2 as SASEGT. CDR3 amino acids: CASSVDISGANVLTF. CDR3 DNA: TGTGCCAGCAGTGTTGATATCTCTGGGGCCAACGTCCTGACTTTC.

The V and J genes are TRBV28 and TRBJ2-3, with 7 bases aligning to TRBD2. This CDR3 is built from 15 residues. Germline CDR1 is MDHEN and CDR2 is SYDVKM. Losses at the gene ends were 6 bases for V and 1 base for J; bases not matched to a gene: 7. The chain's CDR3 is CASRPRGEGTDTQYF. The CDR3 DNA sequence: TGTGCCAGCAGACCACGGGGGGAGGGCACAGATACGCAGTATTTT.

The chain couples TRBV28 to TRBJ1-5; D possibly corresponds to TRBD1 (5 bases). V was shortened by 8 bases and J by 2 bases, with 22 bases between the two germline ends. Germline values: CDR1 MDHEN, CDR2 SYDVKM. The CDR3 consists of 17 residues. The CDR3 coding sequence is TGTGCCAGCGAACGGCCCTCCGACGGGGCCGGCAATCAGCCCCAGCATTTT. The encoded protein is CASERPSDGAGNQPQHF.

This chain uses TRBV11-2 with TRBJ2-1; a possible D gene is TRBD1 (6 bases). V was pared by 1 base and J by 7 bases, with 11 bases between. The CDR3 extends over 14 amino acids. Germline V gene sequence: CDR1 SGHAT, CDR2 FQNNGV. CDR3 sequence: CASSLVTRGNEQFF. The CDR3 DNA follows: TGTGCCAGCAGCTTAGTCACCAGGGGAAATGAGCAGTTCTTC.

The genes are TRBV10-3 and TRBJ2-1; either TRBD1 or TRBD2 may supply D (5 bases each). V lost 2 bases and J 5 bases, leaving 16 bases between the germline ends. CDR1 is ENHRY, CDR2 SYGVKD, per germline. The CDR3 runs 16 residues. The CDR3 coding sequence is TGTGCCATCAGTGAGCCGGGGCCTAGAAGGGACAATGAGCAGTTCTTC. Encoded protein: CAISEPGPRRDNEQFF.

The V gene is TRBV2, the J gene TRBJ2-5, with TRBD1 matching over 7 bases. V was clipped by 4 bases and J by 5 bases; unmatched bases: 4. The CDR3 is 13 amino acids. CDR1 SNHLY and CDR2 FYNNEI come from the germline V gene. This chain's CDR3 is CASSGQGGETQYF. CDR3 coding DNA: TGTGCCAGCAGTGGACAGGGTGGGGAGACCCAGTACTTC.